The 8 T cell receptor beta chains below were found in one sample sequenced in a study of a mutant IDH1 vaccine in newly diagnosed glioma. Time point here: week 23, last vaccination. Every vaccine dose comprised 300 ug of mutant IDH1 20-mer peptide plus topical imiquimod. Profiled with immunoSEQ multiplex PCR; TCRdb holds only in-frame clones, not every one. The data contain under 45,000 clones, about 75% of them singletons. Their cognate antigens are unknown. The sample here was PBMCs, taken from a glioma patient whose treatment included an IDH1 peptide vaccine. Receptors originate from a man over 45 with glioma.

V gene TRBV11-2 combines with J gene TRBJ2-7; 10 bases map to TRBD1. With V trimmed by 3 bases and J by 6 bases, 5 bases remained unmatched. The CDR3 sequence is 14 residues long. The germline V gene encodes CDR1 SGHAT and CDR2 FQNNGV. The CDR3 here is CASSFSDRGFEQYF. CDR3 nucleotide sequence: TGTGCCAGCAGCTTCTCGGACAGGGGGTTCGAGCAGTACTTC.

This chain links TRBV28 with TRBJ2-4; no definite D call. The CDR3 loop spans 15 amino acids. From germline, CDR1 is MDHEN and CDR2 SYDVKM. Trimming left V 6 bases short and J 0 bases short, with 12 bases between. The CDR3 bases are TGTGCCAGCAGCCCCCGACGTACAGCCAAAAACATTCAGTACTTC. It yields the protein CASSPRRTAKNIQYF.

The J gene is TRBJ1-6, the V gene TRBV10-1; D may be TRBD1 (5 bases). The CDR3 totals 14 residues. The germline V gene has CDR1 WNHNN and CDR2 SYGVQD (reference sequence). V dropped 4 bases and J dropped 9 bases, with 13 bases sitting between them. The CDR3 sequence is CASSATGGASPLHF. CDR3 DNA: TGCGCCAGCAGTGCTACCGGTGGGGCTTCACCCCTCCACTTT.

The chain joins TRBV18 to TRBJ2-1; a weak D match, TRBD2 (6 bases). Germline V gene data show CDR1 as KGHSH and CDR2 as LQKENI. This CDR3 region has 12 residues. V was clipped by 2 bases and J by 9 bases, with 8 bases between them. The CDR3 nucleotides are TGTGCCAGCTCACCAGGGGGGACTGAGCAGTTCTTC. It yields the protein CASSPGGTEQFF.

The chain's CDR3 is CASTLGGARNTEAFF. DNA of the CDR3: TGTGCCAGTACTCTTGGGGGGGCCAGGAACACTGAAGCTTTCTTT. The rearrangement links TRBV19 to TRBJ1-1; weak D call: TRBD1 (6 bases). Per germline, CDR1 LNHDA and CDR2 SQIVND (reference sequence). Trimming pared 7 bases from V and 1 base from J, leaving 16 bases between. The CDR3 sequence is 15 residues long.

This clone was seen only a few times. The V call is TRBV4-3, the J call TRBJ1-1; weak D call: TRBD1 (6 bases). The germline CDR1 and CDR2 sequences are LGHNA and YSLEER. Between the trimmed V and J ends, which lost 4 bases and 5 bases, there was a span of 11 bases. This CDR3 is built from 13 residues. The CDR3 reads CASSPEGGTEAFF. In DNA form, the CDR3 reads TGCGCCAGCAGCCCCGAGGGGGGGACTGAAGCTTTCTTT.

This clone was observed a handful of times. This chain links TRBV19 with TRBJ1-2; D remains unclear. Germline CDR1 reads LNHDA; CDR2 reads SQIVND (reference sequence). This CDR3 spans 13 amino acids. Trimming shortened V by 1 base and J by 5 bases, and 8 bases separated the two germline ends. The CDR3 nucleotides are TGTGCCAGTAGTATAGGCCGGGGTTATGGCTACACCTTC. Its protein is CASSIGRGYGYTF.

The chain employs TRBV30 and TRBJ1-2; D call uncertain. CDR1 and CDR2 (germline): GTSNPN, SVGIG (reference sequence). CDR3 size: 14 residues. V lost 3 bases and J 8 bases, leaving 19 bases between the germline ends. CDR3 DNA sequence: TGTGCCTGGAGCCCACCCGGGCGCCCCCGGGGCTACACCTTC. It yields the protein CAWSPPGRPRGYTF. The entire variable domain, with the rest obtained from reference TRBV30 and TRBJ1-2, is as follows: SQTIHQWPATLVQPVGSPLSLECTVEGTSNPNLYWYRQAAGRGLQLLFYSVGIGQISSEVPQNLSASRPQDRQFILSSKKLLLSDSGFYLCAWSPPGRPRGYTFGSGTRLTVV.